This record concerns one T cell receptor beta chain sequence. These data are taken from a study of blood T cell repertoires in COVID-19. Study-wide context: From T cells, B-cell-depleted T cells, or PBMCs came the material, which was cDNA or gDNA.

Original processing methods: Reference gene primer amplification in the assay estimated nucleated cell counts. Here immunoSEQ multiplex PCR was the method, and the copy in TCRdb shows in-frame clones only, minus some. V and J calls and clone size are as listed in that table; D and trimming were resolved from the DNA. Here the sample spans nearly 400,000 clones, roughly nine tenths being singletons. Donors were grouped by their self-reported clinical history. Donors of Cohort 3 who recovered were those that had two negative PCRs, clearance, or symptom resolution. V was clipped by 3 bases and J by 0 bases; unmatched bases: 5. The CDR3 has 15 residues. From germline, CDR1 is DFQATT and CDR2 SNEGSKA (reference sequence).

Sample: PBMCs or T cells enriched from blood (not recorded which). The sequence was collected from a woman in her twenties or thirties who had recovered from COVID-19. The chain has TRBV20-1 and TRBJ2-1, with TRBD2 matching 7 bases. The DNA of the CDR3 is TGCAGTGCTAGTTCTAGCGGAGTCTCCTACAATGAGCAGTTCTTC. Residues: CSASSSGVSYNEQFF.